This T cell receptor (beta chain) was sequenced during a study of T cell responses to AZD1222 COVID-19 vaccine. Overall study: Pooling of second doses given at about 4 or about 12 weeks was done.

Repertoires were generated with immunoSEQ multiplex PCR, while TCRdb's copy carries only in-frame clones and drops some. The sample records about 120,000 clones, more than 85% being singletons. Findings of the study overall: Among spike-specific TCRs, nearly half reportedly target unmutated variant regions. White British ancestry dominated among donors, who included more females, and clonal diversity was possibly underestimated.

In the case of this clone: The antigen remains unidentified. Other DNA sequences in this sample translate to the same CDR3.

This receptor was obtained from an adult in good health. The source material was peripheral blood, sampled on day 0 of AZD1222 vaccination.

CDR3 amino acids: CASSLDRYNEQFF. The CDR3 region has the DNA TGTGCCAGCAGCTTGGACAGATACAATGAGCAGTTCTTC. The V call is TRBV28, the J call TRBJ2-1; a possible D gene is TRBD1 (6 bases). V gave up 6 bases and J gave up 4 bases, with 10 bases separating them. The CDR3 is 13 residues long. Germline loops: CDR1 MDHEN, CDR2 SYDVKM.